Listed below are T cell receptor beta chains from one sample, sequenced in a study of CD8+ T cells in alopecia areata. Clones were read by immunoSEQ multiplex PCR, and TCRdb kept only the in-frame ones, dropping some. The sample has fewer than 250,000 clones; less than 70% are singletons. Material: CD4+ T cells sorted from blood, obtained at roughly week 49, from a patient treated with tofacitinib. All receptors come from a human donor with alopecia areata. Both conserved end residues are part of each CDR3. D genes are given only for firm matches. Expanded clones get a size class; other rows say once, few or many, or leave the size out.

>TRBV30|NA|NA|TRBJ1-2|12
TGTGCCTGGAGTGACGATAACTATGGCTACACCTTC
CAWSDDNYGYTF
>TRBV5-6|NA|NA|TRBJ2-2|12
TGTGCCAGCAGCCCGGGGTCCGGGGAGCTGTTTTTT
CASSPGSGELFF
>TRBV6-6|NA|few|TRBJ1-1|13
TGTGCCAGCAGTCTGATCAAGGGAGCTGAAGCTTTCTTT
CASSLIKGAEAFF
>TRBV23-1|NA|few|TRBJ2-3|16
TGCGCCAGCAGTCAGAGATTACAGGGCACAACAGATACGCAGTATTTT
CASSQRLQGTTDTQYF
>TRBV29-1|NA|NA|TRBJ2-3|12
TGCAGCGTTGGGTGGCAAGCAGATACGCAGTATTTT
CSVGWQADTQYF
>TRBV7-6|NA|NA|TRBJ2-5|15
TGTGCCAGCAGCTTAGCCTGGGGTGCACAAGAGACCCAGTACTTC
CASSLAWGAQETQYF
>TRBV7-9|NA|once|TRBJ2-6|15
TGTGCCAGCAGCTTAGCTACCTCTGGGGCCAACGTCCTGACTTTC
CASSLATSGANVLTF
>TRBV7-4|NA|NA|TRBJ2-3|10
TGTGCACCCTACACAGATACGCAGTATTTT
CAPYTDTQYF
>TRBV15|NA|once|TRBJ1-2|16
TGTGCCACCAGCAGAGGGGCGTCCCGGAATAACTATGGCTACACCTTC
CATSRGASRNNYGYTF
>TRBV2|NA|NA|TRBJ2-2|14
TGTGCCAGCAGAAGCACAGGGTACACCGGGGAGCTGTTTTTT
CASRSTGYTGELFF
>TRBV29-1|NA|NA|TRBJ2-5|14
TGCAGCGCCTTACAAACTCCAGGGATGGAGACCCAGTACTTC
CSALQTPGMETQYF
>TRBV5-1|TRBD2|NA|TRBJ2-1|13
TGCGCCAGCACGCGGGGGGGCGTGGATGAGCAGTTCTTC
CASTRGGVDEQFF